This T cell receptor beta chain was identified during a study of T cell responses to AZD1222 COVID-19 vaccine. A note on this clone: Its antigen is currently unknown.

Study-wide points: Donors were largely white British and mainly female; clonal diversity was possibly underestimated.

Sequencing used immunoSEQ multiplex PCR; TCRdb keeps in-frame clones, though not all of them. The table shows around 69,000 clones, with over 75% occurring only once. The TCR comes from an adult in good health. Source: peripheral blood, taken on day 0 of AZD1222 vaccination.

CDR3 loop: CASSLAGMGAFF. For the CDR3, the DNA is TGTGCCAGCAGCTTAGCCGGGATGGGGGCTTTCTTT. This chain joins TRBV7-8 and TRBJ1-1; D call uncertain. The germline CDR1 and CDR2 sequences are SGHVS and FQNEAQ. Trimming left V 0 bases short and J 11 bases short, with 10 bases between. This CDR3 is built from 12 residues.